This is a list of T cell receptor beta chains from one sample in a study of Ad26.COV2.S vaccination and SARS-CoV-2 variants. Sequenced by immunoSEQ multiplex PCR; TCRdb stores in-frame clones only, minus some. The data show approximately 140,000 clones, approximately 90% seen once. The input for sequencing was peripheral blood, taken after recovery from COVID-19. The receptors derive from a human donor who had recovered from COVID-19. CDR3s include the opening cysteine and the closing phenylalanine or tryptophan. Fields, in order: clone size, D gene, V gene, J gene, CDR3 length, CDR3 DNA, CDR3 protein. A D gene is named only where the DNA matches it firmly. Expanded clones are given a class, and other clones once, few, many or no size at all.

size: NA; D: NA; V: TRBV30; J: TRBJ1-4; length: 14; DNA: TGTGCCCACTCCCGACGGACAGCTAATGAAAAACTGTTTTTT; CDR3: CAHSRRTANEKLFF
size: few; D: TRBD1; V: TRBV3-1/TRBV3-2; J: TRBJ1-1; length: 13; DNA: TGTGCCAGCGAGGGGCAGGGGGCGAGTGAAGCTTTCTTT; CDR3: CASEGQGASEAFF
size: NA; D: NA; V: TRBV6-5; J: TRBJ1-1; length: 12; DNA: TGTGCCAGCAGTCAGAGTAACACTGAAGCTTTCTTT; CDR3: CASSQSNTEAFF
size: NA; D: NA; V: TRBV4-3; J: TRBJ2-1; length: 12; DNA: TGCGCCAGCAGCCTTACTAACAATGAGCAGTTCTTC; CDR3: CASSLTNNEQFF
size: NA; D: NA; V: TRBV3-1/TRBV3-2; J: TRBJ1-6; length: 14; DNA: TGTGCCAGCAGCCAAGGGGGGGGCCGGTCACCCCTCCACTTT; CDR3: CASSQGGGRSPLHF
size: NA; D: TRBD1; V: TRBV3-1/TRBV3-2; J: TRBJ2-3; length: 16; DNA: TGTGCCAGCAGCGTGATAAGTGGACAGGGACCAGATACGCAGTATTTT; CDR3: CASSVISGQGPDTQYF
size: NA; D: TRBD1; V: TRBV27; J: TRBJ2-2; length: 13; DNA: TGTGCCATCAAGACAGGGGGGGCCGGGGAGCTGTTTTTT; CDR3: CAIKTGGAGELFF
size: once; D: NA; V: TRBV7-8; J: TRBJ2-7; length: 12; DNA: TGTGCCAGCAGCTGGGGAGTAAGCGAGCAGTACTTC; CDR3: CASSWGVSEQYF
size: NA; D: NA; V: TRBV14; J: TRBJ1-1; length: 16; DNA: TGTGCCAGCAGCCAAAGGGCTACGGAAATGAACACTGAAGCTTTCTTT; CDR3: CASSQRATEMNTEAFF
size: few; D: NA; V: TRBV7-9; J: TRBJ2-2; length: 14; DNA: TGTGCCAGCAGCTACAACCAGAGGACCGGGGAGCTGTTTTTT; CDR3: CASSYNQRTGELFF
size: NA; D: NA; V: TRBV5-1; J: TRBJ2-7; length: 16; DNA: TGCGCCAGCAGCCCCTCAAGGGGGGAGATCGGCTACGAGCAGTACTTC; CDR3: CASSPSRGEIGYEQYF
size: NA; D: TRBD2; V: TRBV6-2/TRBV6-3; J: TRBJ2-5; length: 14; DNA: TGTGCCAGCAGCTTTTCGGGGGGGGGAGAGACCCAGTACTTC; CDR3: CASSFSGGGETQYF
size: NA; D: NA; V: TRBV27; J: TRBJ1-5; length: 15; DNA: TGTGCCAGCAGTTCAGAAGGACGGTTGAATCAGCCCCAGCATTTT; CDR3: CASSSEGRLNQPQHF
size: NA; D: NA; V: TRBV1; J: TRBJ2-5; length: 14; DNA: TGCACCCGATCCCGGACGGCGGGATTCGAGACCCAGTACTTC; CDR3: CTRSRTAGFETQYF
size: NA; D: NA; V: TRBV30; J: TRBJ1-5; length: 14; DNA: TGTGCCTGGAGTGTACCGGGAGGAAATCAGCCCCAGCATTTT; CDR3: CAWSVPGGNQPQHF
size: NA; D: NA; V: TRBV19; J: TRBJ1-6; length: 18; DNA: TGTGCCAGTAGCAGAGCTTTAAACAGGGAGCGGAGTAATTCACCCCTCCACTTT; CDR3: CASSRALNRERSNSPLHF
size: NA; D: TRBD1; V: TRBV30; J: TRBJ1-5; length: 15; DNA: TGTGCCTGGAGTAGTGGGGACAGCAGCAATCAGCCCCAGCATTTT; CDR3: CAWSSGDSSNQPQHF
size: NA; D: NA; V: TRBV28; J: TRBJ1-2; length: 13; DNA: TGTGCCAGCAGAGCGGGTCTATCGGGGGGCTACACCTTC; CDR3: CASRAGLSGGYTF
size: NA; D: NA; V: TRBV27; J: TRBJ2-3; length: 16; DNA: TGTGCCAGCAGTTCGGCAGGGGGGAGGAGCGCAGATACGCAGTATTTT; CDR3: CASSSAGGRSADTQYF
size: NA; D: NA; V: TRBV4-3; J: TRBJ1-2; length: 13; DNA: TGCGCCAGCAGCCTTGACCGAAACTATGGCTACACCTTC; CDR3: CASSLDRNYGYTF